Each of the 4 T cell receptor beta chains below was sequenced from the same sample in a study of T cell changes during pregnancy in multiple sclerosis. Measured with immunoSEQ multiplex PCR; TCRdb has only the in-frame clones, and not every one. The top ten clones hold 1.4% of a sample with fewer than 70,000 clones, roughly 92% of them seen once. Source: peripheral blood, taken in the second trimester of pregnancy. All receptors come from a female donor with multiple sclerosis, enrolled in a pregnancy study.

The gene calls are TRBV5-1 and TRBJ1-1; D unclear. Germline loops: CDR1 SGHRS, CDR2 YFSETQ. Trimming stripped 2 bases from V and 5 bases from J, with 16 bases between. CDR3 length: 15 residues. DNA of the CDR3: TGCGCCAGCAGCTTCGATGACCCCGGAGTGACTGAAGCTTTCTTT. Its protein product is CASSFDDPGVTEAFF.

The chain carries TRBV28 and TRBJ1-2; a weak D match, TRBD1 (6 bases). CDR3 length: 14 amino acids. The V gene's germline CDR1 is MDHEN and CDR2 SYDVKM. Trimming took 11 bases from V and 1 from J, leaving 17 bases between them. The CDR3 DNA is TGTGCCGCAGCCGGACAGCGGAATAACTATGGCTACACCTTC. As protein: CAAAGQRNNYGYTF.

As regards this clone: Germline and junction disagree at one end, which may indicate a read error. At the DNA level, this CDR3 is encoded by other sequences in the same sample as well. The CDR3 DNA reads TGCGCCAGCAGCTTGTCGTCTAGCGGGACCTACGAGCAGTACTTT. Its protein is CASSLSSSGTYEQYF. The genes are TRBV5-1 and TRBJ2-7, with 9 bases matching TRBD2. Germline assignment: CDR1 SGHRS and CDR2 YFSETQ. CDR3 length equals 15 residues.

The chain recombines TRBV14 with TRBJ2-1, with 14 bases lining up with TRBD2. This CDR3 is 14 amino acids long. The germline CDR1 and CDR2 sequences are SGHDN and FVKESK. The junction had 2 bases not matched to a gene; V was cut back by 4 bases and J by 9 bases. In DNA form, the CDR3 reads TGTGCCAGCAGCCCGGGACTAGCGGGAGTTGAGCAGTTCTTC. As protein: CASSPGLAGVEQFF.